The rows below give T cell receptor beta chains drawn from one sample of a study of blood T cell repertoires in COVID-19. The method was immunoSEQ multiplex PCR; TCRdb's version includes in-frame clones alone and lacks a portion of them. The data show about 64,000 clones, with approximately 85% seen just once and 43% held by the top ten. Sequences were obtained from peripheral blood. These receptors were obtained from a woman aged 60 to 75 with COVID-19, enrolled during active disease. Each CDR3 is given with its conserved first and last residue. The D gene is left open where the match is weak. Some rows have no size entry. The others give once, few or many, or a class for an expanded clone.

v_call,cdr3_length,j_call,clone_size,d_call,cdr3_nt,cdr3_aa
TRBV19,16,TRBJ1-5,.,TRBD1,TGTGCCAGTAGTGGAGGGGGCAGGGGGACCAATCAGCCCCAGCATTTT,CASSGGGRGTNQPQHF
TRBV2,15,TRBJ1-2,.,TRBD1,TGTGCCAGCTGTGAGGGGGCAGGGGGGAGGTATGGCTACACCTTC,CASCEGAGGRYGYTF
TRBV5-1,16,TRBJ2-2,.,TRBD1,TGCGCCAGCAGCTTACGACAGGGGTCAAACACCGGGGAGCTGTTTTTT,CASSLRQGSNTGELFF
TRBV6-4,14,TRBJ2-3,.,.,TGTGCCAGCAGTGACGGACACCGCACAGATACGCAGTATTTT,CASSDGHRTDTQYF
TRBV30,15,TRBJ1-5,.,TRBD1,TGTGCCTGGAGTGTGGGGACAGCGTACAATCAGCCCCAGCATTTT,CAWSVGTAYNQPQHF
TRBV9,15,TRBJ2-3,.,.,TGTGCCAGCAGCGTAGGGGGGGTATTCACAGATACGCAGTATTTT,CASSVGGVFTDTQYF
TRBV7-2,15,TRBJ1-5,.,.,TGTGCCAGCAGCTTAGAGGGGCGCCAGAATCAGCCCCAGCATTTT,CASSLEGRQNQPQHF
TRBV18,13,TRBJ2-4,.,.,TGTGCCAGCTCACCGGGCCCCGGGGACATTCAGTACTTC,CASSPGPGDIQYF
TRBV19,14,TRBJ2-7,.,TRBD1,TGTGCCAGTAGGGGGACAGGGGAGCGCGGCGAGCAGTACTTC,CASRGTGERGEQYF
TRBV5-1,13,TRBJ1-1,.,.,TGCGCCAGCAGGGGGCAATTGGTGGGTGAAGCTTTCTTT,CASRGQLVGEAFF
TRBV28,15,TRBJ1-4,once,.,TGTGCCAGCAGCACAGCTGCGGGGGCTCATGAAAAACTGTTTTTT,CASSTAAGAHEKLFF
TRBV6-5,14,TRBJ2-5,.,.,TGTGCCAGCAGCCGCCCGGGGTTACAAGAGACCCAGTACTTC,CASSRPGLQETQYF
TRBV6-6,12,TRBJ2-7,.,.,TGTGCCAGCAGCACGACAGTGTTCGAGCAGTACTTC,CASSTTVFEQYF
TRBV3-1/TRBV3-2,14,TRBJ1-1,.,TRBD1,TGTGCCAGCAGCCAAACCCGGACAGGCACTGAAGCTTTCTTT,CASSQTRTGTEAFF
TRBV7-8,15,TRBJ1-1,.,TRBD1,TGTGCCAGCAGCTCTCAGGGGGCCGCCTATCAGGGAGCTTTCTTT,CASSSQGAAYQGAFF
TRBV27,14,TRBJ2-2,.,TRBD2,TGTGCCAGCAGTTTACTAGCGGCCACCGGGGAGCTGTTTTTT,CASSLLAATGELFF
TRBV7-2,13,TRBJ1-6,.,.,TGTGCCAGCAGCTTTACGGGGGATTCACCCCTCCACTTT,CASSFTGDSPLHF
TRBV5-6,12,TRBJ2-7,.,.,TGTGCCAGCAGCCTCCGACTCTACGAGCAGTACTTC,CASSLRLYEQYF
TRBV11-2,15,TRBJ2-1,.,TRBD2,TGTGCCAGCAGCTTTCGGGGGGGATCCTACAATGAGCAGTTCTTC,CASSFRGGSYNEQFF
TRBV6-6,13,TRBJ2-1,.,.,TGTGCCAGCAACCCCAGGACCTACAATGAGCAGTTCTTC,CASNPRTYNEQFF
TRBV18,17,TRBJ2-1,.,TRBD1,TGTGCCAGCTCACAAGGGACAGGGGGTACCTCCTACAATGAGCAGTTCTTC,CASSQGTGGTSYNEQFF
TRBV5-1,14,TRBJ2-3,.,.,TGCGCCAGCAGCTCTTGGCAGGGTTCAGATACGCAGTATTTT,CASSSWQGSDTQYF
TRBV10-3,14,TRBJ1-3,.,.,TGTGCCATCAGTCGCAGGGGAGACGGAAACACCATATATTTT,CAISRRGDGNTIYF